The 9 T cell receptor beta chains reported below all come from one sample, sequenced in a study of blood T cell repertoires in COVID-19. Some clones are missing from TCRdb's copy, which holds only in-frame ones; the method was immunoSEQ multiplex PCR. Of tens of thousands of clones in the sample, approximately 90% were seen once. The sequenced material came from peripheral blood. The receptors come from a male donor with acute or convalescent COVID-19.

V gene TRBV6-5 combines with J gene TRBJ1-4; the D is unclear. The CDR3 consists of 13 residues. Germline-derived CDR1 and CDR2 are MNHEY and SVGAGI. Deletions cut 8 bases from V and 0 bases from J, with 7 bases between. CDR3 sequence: CASRAATNEKLFF. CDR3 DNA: TGTGCCAGCCGAGCTGCAACTAATGAAAAACTGTTTTTT.

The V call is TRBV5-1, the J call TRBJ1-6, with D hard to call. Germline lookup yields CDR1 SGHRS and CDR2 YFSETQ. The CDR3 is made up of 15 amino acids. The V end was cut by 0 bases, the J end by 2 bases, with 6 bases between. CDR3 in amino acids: CASSLDGAYNSPLHF. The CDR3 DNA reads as TGCGCCAGCAGCTTGGATGGAGCCTATAATTCACCCCTCCACTTT.

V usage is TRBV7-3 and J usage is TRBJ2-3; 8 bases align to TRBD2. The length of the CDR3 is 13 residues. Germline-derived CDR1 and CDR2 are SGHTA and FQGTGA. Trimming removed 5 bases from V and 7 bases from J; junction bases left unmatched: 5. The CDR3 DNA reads TGTGCCAGCAGCATAAGCGGGGGAAATACGCAGTATTTT. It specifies CASSISGGNTQYF.

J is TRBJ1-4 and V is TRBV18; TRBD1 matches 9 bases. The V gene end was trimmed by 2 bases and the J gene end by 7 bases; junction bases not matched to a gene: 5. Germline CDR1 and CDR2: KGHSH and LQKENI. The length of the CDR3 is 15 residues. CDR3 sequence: CASSPAGQGGEKLFF. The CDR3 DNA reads TGTGCCAGCTCACCAGCGGGACAGGGCGGTGAAAAACTGTTTTTT.

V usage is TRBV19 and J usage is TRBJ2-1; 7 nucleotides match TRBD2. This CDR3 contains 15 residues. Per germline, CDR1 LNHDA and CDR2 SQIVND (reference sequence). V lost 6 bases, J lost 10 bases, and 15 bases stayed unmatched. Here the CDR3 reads CASSWAGEVSYEQFF. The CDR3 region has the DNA TGTGCCAGTAGCTGGGCGGGGGAAGTTTCTTACGAGCAGTTCTTC.

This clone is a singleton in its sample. The CDR3 spells CASSPQAFAGVITYEQYF. The CDR3 nucleotides are TGTGCCAGCAGCCCCCAAGCCTTCGCGGGGGTGATCACCTACGAGCAGTACTTC. The chain joins TRBV11-2 to TRBJ2-7; 7 bases are a match to TRBD2. Germline CDR1 reads SGHAT; CDR2 reads FQNNGV. This CDR3 comprises 18 residues. With 5 bases clipped from V and 2 bases from J, the junction kept 18 bases outside the gene matches.

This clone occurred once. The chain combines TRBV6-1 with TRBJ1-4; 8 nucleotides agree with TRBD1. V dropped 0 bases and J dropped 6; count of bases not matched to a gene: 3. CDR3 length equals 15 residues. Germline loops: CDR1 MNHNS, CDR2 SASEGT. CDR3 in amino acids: CASSEAQGAYEKLFF. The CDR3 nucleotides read TGTGCCAGCAGTGAAGCCCAGGGGGCGTATGAAAAACTGTTTTTT.

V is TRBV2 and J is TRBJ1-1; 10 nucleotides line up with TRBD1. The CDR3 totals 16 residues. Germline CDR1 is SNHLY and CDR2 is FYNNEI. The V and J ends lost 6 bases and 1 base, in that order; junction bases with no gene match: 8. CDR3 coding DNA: TGTGCCAGCAGCAGGGACAGGGGTCGATCGAACACTGAAGCTTTCTTT. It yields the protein CASSRDRGRSNTEAFF. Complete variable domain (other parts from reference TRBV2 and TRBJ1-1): EPEVTQTPSHQVTQMGQEVILRCVPISNHLYFYWYRQILGQKVEFLVSFYNNEISEKSEIFDDQFSVERPDGSNFTLKIRSTKLEDSAMYFCASSRDRGRSNTEAFFGQGTRLTVV.

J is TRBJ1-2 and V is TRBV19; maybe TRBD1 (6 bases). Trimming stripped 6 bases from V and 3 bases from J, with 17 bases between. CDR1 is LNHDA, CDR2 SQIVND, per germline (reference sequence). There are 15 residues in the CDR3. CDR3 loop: CASRGTGRGDYGYTF. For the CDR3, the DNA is TGTGCCAGTAGGGGCACAGGGAGGGGCGACTATGGCTACACCTTC.